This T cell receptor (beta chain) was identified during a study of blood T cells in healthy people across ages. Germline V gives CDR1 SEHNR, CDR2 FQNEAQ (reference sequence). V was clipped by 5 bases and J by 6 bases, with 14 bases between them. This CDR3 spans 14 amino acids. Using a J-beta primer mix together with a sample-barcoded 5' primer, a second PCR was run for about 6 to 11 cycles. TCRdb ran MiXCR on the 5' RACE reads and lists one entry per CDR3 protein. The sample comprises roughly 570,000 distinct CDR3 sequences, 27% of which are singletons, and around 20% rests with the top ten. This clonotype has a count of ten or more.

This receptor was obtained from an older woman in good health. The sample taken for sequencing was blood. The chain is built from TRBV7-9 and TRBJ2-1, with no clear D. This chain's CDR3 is CASSHLGWGNEQFF. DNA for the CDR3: TGTGCCAGCAGCCACCTAGGATGGGGCAATGAGCAGTTCTTC. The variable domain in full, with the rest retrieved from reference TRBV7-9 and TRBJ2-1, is DTGVSQNPRHKITKRGQNVTFRCDPISEHNRLYWYRQTLGQGPEFLTYFQNEAQLEKSRLLSDRFSAERPKGSFSTLEIQRTEQGDSAMYLCASSHLGWGNEQFFGPGTRLTVL.